One sample yielded the 19 T cell receptor beta chains listed below, sequenced in a study of cytomegalovirus exposure and HLA in healthy donors. PCR primers comprised 60 Vbeta and 13 Jbeta primers. Clones were sequenced by immunoSEQ multiplex PCR, and TCRdb holds only the in-frame ones, with some missing. This sample has about 140,000 clones, with 80% found just once. The sample consisted of PBMCs. All receptors derive from a woman aged 40 to 50 in good health and CMV-seronegative.

This chain connects TRBV9 to TRBJ2-7; tentatively, D is TRBD2 (5 bases). Germline CDR1 and CDR2: SGDLS and YYNGEE. The CDR3 covers 13 residues. The V and J ends lost 0 bases and 7 bases respectively, with 11 bases between them. The CDR3 sequence: CASSVDVRGEQYF. In DNA, the CDR3 is TGTGCCAGCAGCGTAGACGTCCGGGGAGAGCAGTACTTC.

The CDR3 sequence: CASSYGQNYGYTF. DNA for the CDR3: TGTGCCAGCAGTTATGGGCAGAACTATGGCTACACCTTC. V and J are TRBV6-5 and TRBJ1-2; D uncertain. The germline V and J ends were trimmed by 3 bases and 2 bases, with 7 bases remaining between them. The germline gives CDR1 MNHEY, CDR2 SVGAGI. This CDR3 comprises 13 residues.

This clone was seen a handful of times. The CDR3 coding sequence is TGTGCCAGTAGTACTACCGGGGCTAATGAAAAACTGTTTTTT. Residues: CASSTTGANEKLFF. V gene TRBV19 combines with J gene TRBJ1-4; D not certain. This CDR3 contains 14 residues. Trimming shortened V by 4 bases and J by 3 bases, and 9 bases separated the two germline ends. The V gene's germline CDR1 is LNHDA and CDR2 SQIVND (reference sequence).

The rearrangement uses TRBV19 and TRBJ1-5; 8 bases align to TRBD1. V dropped 5 bases and J dropped 0; count of bases not matched to a gene: 3. The CDR3 contains 15 residues. Germline V gene sequence: CDR1 LNHDA, CDR2 SQIVND (reference sequence). The CDR3, as DNA: TGTGCCAGTAGTCCCGGACAGGGTAGCAATCAGCCCCAGCATTTT. Translation: CASSPGQGSNQPQHF.

The chain carries TRBV11-2 and TRBJ2-2, with D unresolved. The V and J ends lost 4 bases and 1 base respectively, with 7 bases between them. Germline-derived CDR1 and CDR2 are SGHAT and FQNNGV. The CDR3 has 14 residues. CDR3 protein: CASSSPRNTGELFF. The CDR3 region has the DNA TGTGCCAGCAGCTCCCCTCGGAACACCGGGGAGCTGTTTTTT.

With regard to this clone: The junction does not match germline at one end; this may be a read error. V gene TRBV11-3 combines with J gene TRBJ2-4, with D tentatively TRBD2 (7 bases). This CDR3 spans 16 amino acids. CDR1 and CDR2 (germline): SGHNT, YENEEA. CDR3 amino acids: CASSSHYKGGQNSQYF. The CDR3 DNA is TGTGCCAGCAGCTCCCATTACAAGGGGGGGCAAAACAGTCAGTACTTC.

J is TRBJ2-7 and V is TRBV29-1; unclear D gene. CDR1 and CDR2 (germline): SQVTM, ANQGSEA. V lost 1 base and J lost 3, with 4 bases in between. CDR3 length: 11 amino acids. CDR3 in DNA: TGCAGCGTTGAAGGAGACTACGAGCAGTACTTC. Its protein product is CSVEGDYEQYF.

This sequence joins TRBV10-2 and TRBJ2-7, with 9 positions matching TRBD1. The junction had 0 bases not matched to a gene; V was cut back by 1 base and J by 2 bases. CDR1 is WSHSY, CDR2 SAAADI, per germline. The CDR3 has 14 amino acids. CDR3 DNA sequence: TGCGCCAGCAGTGAGTGGGACAGGGCCTACGAGCAGTACTTC. This translates into CASSEWDRAYEQYF.

The chain employs TRBV30 and TRBJ1-3, with 7 positions matching TRBD1. The CDR3 sequence is 15 residues long. V shed 2 bases and J 1 base; nucleotides not matched to a gene: 5. Germline CDR1 GTSNPN, CDR2 SVGIG (reference sequence). CDR3 in DNA: TGTGCCTGGAGTCAACAGGGGACTTCTGGAAACACCATATATTTT. Its translation: CAWSQQGTSGNTIYF.

This chain connects TRBV6-6 to TRBJ1-5; D not resolved. V lost 2 bases and J lost 4, with 9 bases in between. This CDR3 region has 14 residues. CDR1 and CDR2 (germline): MNHNY, SVGAGI (reference sequence). The CDR3 DNA follows: TGTGCCAGCAGTTACGGAGGAGAAAATCAGCCCCAGCATTTT. It translates to CASSYGGENQPQHF.

This clone was detected a few times. The V and J genes are TRBV7-2 and TRBJ1-3; D may be TRBD1 (5 bases). V was shortened by 1 base and J by 0 bases, with 10 bases between the two germline ends. CDR3 length: 16 amino acids. Per the germline V gene, CDR1 is SGHTA and CDR2 is FQGNSA. This CDR3 reads CASSLVGLGSGNTIYF. Written as DNA, the CDR3 is TGTGCCAGCAGCTTAGTGGGGCTTGGCTCTGGAAACACCATATATTTT.

The rearrangement links TRBV18 to TRBJ1-4, with 9 bases fitting TRBD1. The CDR3 loop spans 12 amino acids. CDR1 KGHSH and CDR2 LQKENI come from the germline V gene. With V trimmed by 8 bases and J by 7 bases, 2 bases remained unmatched. Here the CDR3 reads CASTTGGEKLFF. The CDR3 DNA sequence: TGTGCCAGCACGACAGGGGGTGAAAAACTGTTTTTT. Full variable domain (remainder filled in from reference TRBV18 and TRBJ1-4): NAGVMQNPRHLVRRRGQEARLRCSPMKGHSHVYWYRQLPEEGLKFMVYLQKENIIDESGMPKERFSAEFPKEGPSILRIQQVVRGDSAAYFCASTTGGEKLFFGSGTQLSVL.

Note on this clone: An end of the junction does not agree with germline; a read error may underlie this. The gene calls are TRBV15 and TRBJ2-6, with 7 nucleotides matching TRBD1. CDR1 LNHNV and CDR2 YYDKDF come from the germline V gene (reference sequence). The CDR3 contains 19 residues. CDR3 amino acids: CATSRSWRQGRTGANGLTF. The DNA for the CDR3 is TGTGCCACCAGCAGATCATGGCGACAGGGAAGGACTGGGGCCAACGGCCTGACTTTC.

In nucleotides, the CDR3 is TGTGCCAGCAGCTCTCAACGGTATTCACCCCAGCATTTT. Its translation: CASSSQRYSPQHF. The genes are TRBV7-8 and TRBJ1-5; D gene unclear. Trimming took off 4 bases at V and 10 bases at J, with 14 bases between the two ends. The CDR3 is 13 residues long. Germline V lookup: CDR1 SGHVS, CDR2 FQNEAQ.

This chain joins TRBV5-8 and TRBJ1-1; D may be TRBD1 (6 bases). CDR1 is SGHTS and CDR2 is YDEGEE in the germline V gene. The V and J ends lost 3 bases and 2 bases respectively, with 14 bases between them. This CDR3 is 15 amino acids long. The CDR3 nucleotides read TGTGCCAGCAGCTACATCGACAGGACAAACACTGAAGCTTTCTTT. Translation gives CASSYIDRTNTEAFF.

V gene TRBV9 combines with J gene TRBJ2-5, with a weak D call TRBD2 (7 bases). The germline V gene has CDR1 SGDLS and CDR2 YYNGEE. V lost 0 bases and J 0 bases, leaving 15 bases between the germline ends. This CDR3 is 17 amino acids long. The CDR3 sequence is CASSVGGRGPHQETQYF. The DNA for the CDR3 is TGTGCCAGCAGCGTAGGAGGGCGGGGGCCACACCAAGAGACCCAGTACTTC. The full variable domain, with the rest looked up from reference TRBV9 and TRBJ2-5, is DSGVTQTPKHLITATGQRVTLRCSPRSGDLSVYWYQQSLDQGLQFLIQYYNGEERAKGNILERFSAQQFPDLHSELNLSSLELGDSALYFCASSVGGRGPHQETQYFGPGTRLLVL.

The sample holds one count of this clone. V gene TRBV9 combines with J gene TRBJ2-7; D is unclear. The germline V gene encodes CDR1 SGDLS and CDR2 YYNGEE. The V end lost 5 bases, the J end lost 0 bases, and 12 bases lay between the germline ends. The CDR3 is made up of 14 amino acids. The CDR3 DNA reads as TGTGCCAGCAGTTACGACACTGTCTCCTACGAGCAGTACTTC. Its translation: CASSYDTVSYEQYF. The whole variable domain, remainder taken from reference TRBV9 and TRBJ2-7, is DSGVTQTPKHLITATGQRVTLRCSPRSGDLSVYWYQQSLDQGLQFLIQYYNGEERAKGNILERFSAQQFPDLHSELNLSSLELGDSALYFCASSYDTVSYEQYFGPGTRLTVT.

The V and J genes are TRBV19 and TRBJ1-1, with a weak D call TRBD1 (6 bases). The CDR3 sequence is 15 residues long. Trimming took off 3 bases at V and 4 bases at J, with 15 bases between the two ends. The V gene's germline CDR1 is LNHDA and CDR2 SQIVND (reference sequence). This chain's CDR3 is CASSMLRGRGTEAFF. In DNA form, the CDR3 reads TGTGCCAGTAGTATGCTCAGGGGTCGGGGCACTGAAGCTTTCTTT.

For the CDR3, the DNA is TGTGCCTGGACGGCGTTGGAGGACTATGGCTACACCTTC. It specifies CAWTALEDYGYTF. This sequence joins TRBV30 and TRBJ1-2; D not resolved. The CDR3 loop spans 13 amino acids. V gave up 4 bases and J gave up 3 bases, with 12 bases separating them. Germline CDR1 is GTSNPN and CDR2 is SVGIG (reference sequence).